The clone carrying this T cell receptor beta chain was observed a few times. The antigen remains unidentified. The data belong to a study of monozygotic twins with cystic fibrosis. Study-level information: Roughly 2.8 micrograms of fragmented DNA underwent about 16 PCR cycles for library preparation. The study, taken as a whole, reports: The repertoire was suggested to be naive-dominated, clonality median around 0.0093.

TCRdb's copy holds only in-frame clones and misses some; the assay was immunoSEQ multiplex PCR. The data contain about 35,000 clones, approximately 67% of them singletons. The CDR3 sequence is 15 residues long. Per the germline V gene, CDR1 is MGHRA and CDR2 is YSYEKL. V lost 1 base and J lost 1, with 8 bases in between. Material for sequencing was blood. The source of this sequence is a girl aged 10-17 years with cystic fibrosis. The chain recombines TRBV4-1 with TRBJ2-4, with D perhaps TRBD1 (6 bases). The CDR3 nucleotides are TGCGCCAGCAGCCAAGTTGGGGGCGCCAAAAACATTCAGTACTTC. This sequence encodes CASSQVGGAKNIQYF.